The 5 T cell receptor beta chains reported below all come from one sample, sequenced in a study of early T cells in non-severe SARS-CoV-2 infection. In TCRdb, the 5' RACE reads were re-called with MiXCR into one record per CDR3 protein. The repertoire holds 20,000 to 25,000 distinct CDR3 sequences, with around 5% as singletons. The specimen sequenced was whole blood. These receptors were taken from an adult who was a healthcare worker with PCR-confirmed SARS-CoV-2 infection or an uninfected control (not recorded which).

At least ten counts were recorded for this clonotype. The CDR3 spells CASSLGDSGRSYNEQFF. For the CDR3, the DNA is TGTGCCAGCAGCTTAGGGGATAGCGGGAGGTCGTACAATGAGCAGTTCTTC. This chain links TRBV7-6 with TRBJ2-1; 10 nucleotides align to TRBD2. The germline gives CDR1 SGHVS, CDR2 FNYEAQ. CDR3 length: 17 residues. The J segment lost 4 bases and the V segment lost 1 base, leaving 7 bases of the junction unmatched.

The gene calls are TRBV7-2 and TRBJ1-5; the D is unclear. The CDR3 is 13 amino acids. CDR1 SGHTA and CDR2 FQGNSA come from the germline V gene. Trimming pared 3 bases from V and 6 bases from J, leaving 9 bases between. CDR3 loop: CASSFSPGQPQHF. CDR3 in DNA: TGTGCCAGCAGCTTTTCCCCTGGTCAGCCCCAGCATTTT.

The rearrangement uses TRBV24-1 and TRBJ2-5; 14 nucleotides align to TRBD2. V lost 6 bases and J lost 4; bases outside the gene matches: 9. This CDR3 is 17 amino acids long. The germline V gene encodes CDR1 KGHDR and CDR2 SFDVKD. Here the CDR3 reads CATSPGLAGAFRETQYF. The CDR3 region has the DNA TGTGCCACCAGTCCGGGACTAGCGGGAGCTTTCCGAGAGACCCAGTACTTC.

In its sample, this clonotype is medium-sized. The chain carries TRBV5-1 and TRBJ2-7, with TRBD1 matching over 9 bases. V was pared by 0 bases and J by 4 bases, with 5 bases of the junction left unmatched. Germline V gene sequence: CDR1 SGHRS, CDR2 YFSETQ. The CDR3 runs to 15 residues. The CDR3 reads CASSLAPGQGYEQYV. In DNA, the CDR3 is TGCGCCAGCAGCTTGGCCCCGGGACAGGGTTACGAGCAGTACGTC.

V gene TRBV7-9 combines with J gene TRBJ1-1; D not certain. The CDR3 is 13 residues long. With 5 bases removed from V and 7 bases from J, the gap between germline ends came to 14 bases. Germline CDR1 SEHNR, CDR2 FQNEAQ (reference sequence). CDR3 residues: CASSQDPADEAFF. The CDR3 DNA reads as TGTGCCAGCAGCCAAGACCCAGCAGATGAAGCTTTCTTT.